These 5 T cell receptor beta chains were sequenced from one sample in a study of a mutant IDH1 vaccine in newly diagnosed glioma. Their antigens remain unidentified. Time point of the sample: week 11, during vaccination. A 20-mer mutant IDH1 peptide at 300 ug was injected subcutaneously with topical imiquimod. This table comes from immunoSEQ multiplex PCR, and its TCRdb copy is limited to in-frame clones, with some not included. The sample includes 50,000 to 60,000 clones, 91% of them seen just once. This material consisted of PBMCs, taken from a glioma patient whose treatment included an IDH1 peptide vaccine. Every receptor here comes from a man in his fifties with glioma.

The CDR3 coding sequence is TGTGCCAGCAGCTCCGGCCAGGGTGGTCAGCCCCAGCATTTT. Its protein is CASSSGQGGQPQHF. The J gene is TRBJ1-5, the V gene TRBV7-2; possible D gene TRBD1, 5 bases. Trimming removed 4 bases from V and 6 bases from J, with 13 bases in between. Germline CDR1 reads SGHTA; CDR2 reads FQGNSA. This CDR3 region has 14 residues.

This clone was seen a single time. The DNA of the CDR3 is TGTGCCAGCAGCCTCCTTAACTCTGGGGCCAACGTCCTGACTTTC. The encoded protein is CASSLLNSGANVLTF. V gene TRBV7-9 combines with J gene TRBJ2-6; D is uncertain. This CDR3 has 15 residues. Trimming took off 5 bases at V and 0 bases at J, with 8 bases between the two ends. The germline V gene encodes CDR1 SEHNR and CDR2 FQNEAQ (reference sequence).

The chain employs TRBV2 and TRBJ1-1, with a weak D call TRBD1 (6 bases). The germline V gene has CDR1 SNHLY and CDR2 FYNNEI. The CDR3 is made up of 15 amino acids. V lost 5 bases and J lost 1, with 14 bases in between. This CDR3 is CASSKAGTPNTEAFF. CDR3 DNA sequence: TGTGCCAGCAGTAAGGCCGGGACACCGAACACTGAAGCTTTCTTT.

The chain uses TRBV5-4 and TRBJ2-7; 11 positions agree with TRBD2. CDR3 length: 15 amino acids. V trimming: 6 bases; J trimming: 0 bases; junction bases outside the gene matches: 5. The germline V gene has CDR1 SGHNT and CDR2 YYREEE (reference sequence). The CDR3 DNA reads TGTGCCAGCACCCTCGGACTAGCGGGCTCCTACGAGCAGTACTTC. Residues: CASTLGLAGSYEQYF.

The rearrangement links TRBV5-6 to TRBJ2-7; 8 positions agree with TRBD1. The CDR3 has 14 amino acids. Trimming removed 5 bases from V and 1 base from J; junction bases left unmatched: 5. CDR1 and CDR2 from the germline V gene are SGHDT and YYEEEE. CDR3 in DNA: TGTGCCAGCAGATTGACAGGGGCTTCCTACGAGCAGTACTTC. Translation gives CASRLTGASYEQYF.